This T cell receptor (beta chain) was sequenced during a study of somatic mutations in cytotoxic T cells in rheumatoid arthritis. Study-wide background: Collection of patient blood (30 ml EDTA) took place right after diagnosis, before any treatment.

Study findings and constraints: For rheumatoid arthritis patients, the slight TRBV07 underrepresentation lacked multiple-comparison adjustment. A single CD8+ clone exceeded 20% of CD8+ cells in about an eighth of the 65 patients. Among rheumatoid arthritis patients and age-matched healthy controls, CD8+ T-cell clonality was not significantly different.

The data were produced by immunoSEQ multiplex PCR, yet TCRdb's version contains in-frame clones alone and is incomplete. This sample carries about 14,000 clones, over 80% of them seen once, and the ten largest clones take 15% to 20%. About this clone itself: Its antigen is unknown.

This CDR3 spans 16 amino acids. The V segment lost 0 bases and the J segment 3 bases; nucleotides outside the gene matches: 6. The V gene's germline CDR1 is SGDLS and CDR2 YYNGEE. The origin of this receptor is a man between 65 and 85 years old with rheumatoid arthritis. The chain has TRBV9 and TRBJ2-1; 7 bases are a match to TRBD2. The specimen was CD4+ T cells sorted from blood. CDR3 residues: CASSVDPGLYYNEQFF. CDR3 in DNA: TGTGCCAGCAGCGTAGATCCGGGACTATACTACAATGAGCAGTTCTTC. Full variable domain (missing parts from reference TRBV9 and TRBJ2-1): DSGVTQTPKHLITATGQRVTLRCSPRSGDLSVYWYQQSLDQGLQFLIQYYNGEERAKGNILERFSAQQFPDLHSELNLSSLELGDSALYFCASSVDPGLYYNEQFFGPGTRLTVL.